Listed below are T cell receptor beta chains from one sample, sequenced in a study of shared clonotypes between healthy human individuals. Repertoires were generated with immunoSEQ multiplex PCR, while TCRdb's copy carries only in-frame clones and drops some. The sample gives roughly 2.5 million clones, more than 80% of which show up once; roughly 0.15% is in the top ten. The sequenced sample consisted of naive CD4+ T cells sorted from blood. Receptors originate from a young man in good health. The CDR3 runs from the conserved cysteine through the conserved F or W. D genes are given only for firm matches. The size field is filled for only some rows; it gives once, few, many or a size class.

j_call v_call d_call clone_size cdr3_aa cdr3_nt
TRBJ2-2 TRBV10-1 NA NA CASNRDTGELFF TGCGCCAGCAATAGGGACACCGGGGAGCTGTTTTTT
TRBJ2-5 TRBV10-3 TRBD1 once CAIRGGREETQYF TGTGCCATCAGAGGGGGCAGGGAAGAGACCCAGTACTTC
TRBJ2-3 TRBV18 NA once CASSTLSSTDTQYF TGTGCCAGCTCAACCCTGAGTAGCACAGATACGCAGTATTTT
TRBJ2-3 TRBV10-3 NA NA CAISRAEGSTDTQYF TGTGCCATCAGTAGAGCGGAGGGGAGCACAGATACGCAGTATTTT
TRBJ1-2 TRBV2 NA NA CASSRNRRYANYGYTF TGTGCCAGCAGTAGGAACAGGAGATACGCTAACTATGGCTACACCTTC
TRBJ1-4 TRBV2 NA NA CASSLGGLANEKLFF TGTGCCAGCAGTCTGGGGGGCCTGGCTAATGAAAAACTGTTTTTT
TRBJ2-3 TRBV30 NA NA CAWSVGGPDTQYF TGTGCCTGGAGTGTGGGGGGTCCAGATACGCAGTATTTT
TRBJ1-2 TRBV5-1 NA NA CASSLTGFPYGYTF TGCGCCAGCAGCCTTACAGGATTCCCCTATGGCTACACCTTC
TRBJ1-6 TRBV4-3 NA NA CASSRREGFWNSPLHF TGCGCCAGCAGCCGCAGGGAGGGGTTTTGGAATTCACCCCTCCACTTT
TRBJ1-1 TRBV28 NA NA CASSLRQLPDRAFF TGTGCCAGCAGTTTGAGACAGCTCCCCGACCGGGCTTTCTTT
TRBJ2-7 TRBV18 NA once CASSPRTSSYEQYF TGTGCCAGCTCACCACGAACATCGAGCTACGAGCAGTACTTC
TRBJ2-7 TRBV30 NA NA CAWQGGYEQYF TGTGCCTGGCAAGGGGGCTACGAGCAGTACTTC
TRBJ2-5 TRBV30 NA NA CAWSEWKETQYF TGTGCCTGGAGTGAGTGGAAAGAGACCCAGTACTTC
TRBJ2-3 TRBV7-2 NA NA CASSLVVLATDTQYF TGTGCCAGCAGCTTAGTGGTCCTAGCCACGGATACGCAGTATTTT
TRBJ1-4 TRBV19 NA NA CASSPYTATNEKLFF TGTGCCAGTAGTCCCTACACTGCAACTAATGAAAAACTGTTTTTT
TRBJ2-7 TRBV6-5 NA NA CASSKGGSSYEQYF TGTGCCAGCAGCAAAGGCGGAAGCTCCTACGAGCAGTACTTC
TRBJ1-3 TRBV5-3 TRBD1 NA CARSYKQGDGNTIYF TGTGCCAGAAGCTACAAACAGGGGGATGGAAACACCATATATTTT
TRBJ2-7 TRBV9 NA NA CASSVGPLTGNEQYF TGTGCCAGCAGCGTAGGACCCCTTACGGGGAACGAGCAGTACTTC
TRBJ2-2 TRBV2 NA NA CASSGGNTGELFF TGTGCCAGCAGTGGCGGGAACACCGGGGAGCTGTTTTTT
TRBJ2-2 TRBV5-1 TRBD2 NA CASSRGASGATNTGELFF TGCGCCAGCAGTCGCGGGGCTAGCGGGGCGACCAACACCGGGGAGCTGTTTTTT
TRBJ2-7 TRBV6-1 NA NA CASGISREQYF TGTGCCAGCGGAATTTCTCGGGAGCAGTACTTC
TRBJ2-5 TRBV5-4 NA NA CASSLNSPETQYF TGTGCCAGCAGCTTGAACAGCCCTGAGACCCAGTACTTC
TRBJ1-1 TRBV7-9 NA NA CASSQNIGGAFF TGTGCCAGCAGCCAGAATATCGGAGGGGCTTTCTTT
TRBJ2-7 TRBV18 NA NA CASSPGQANVGEQYF TGTGCCAGCTCACCAGGGCAGGCCAACGTGGGGGAGCAGTACTTC
TRBJ1-2 TRBV6-1 NA NA CASSEYQGSNYGYTF TGTGCCAGCAGTGAATACCAGGGGTCCAACTATGGCTACACCTTC
TRBJ1-3 TRBV5-4 NA NA CASRAADSTTNSGNTIYF TGTGCCAGCAGAGCTGCGGACAGCACCACCAACTCTGGAAACACCATATATTTT
TRBJ2-2 TRBV11-1 TRBD1 NA CASSPQGINTGELFF TGTGCCAGCAGCCCACAGGGGATTAACACCGGGGAGCTGTTTTTT
TRBJ1-5 TRBV29-1 TRBD1 few CSAGQGKGQPQHF TGCAGCGCCGGACAGGGGAAGGGGCAGCCCCAGCATTTT
TRBJ1-6 TRBV5-1 TRBD1 NA CASSLGDRGGAYNSPLHF TGCGCCAGCAGCTTGGGGGACAGGGGTGGCGCCTATAATTCACCCCTCCACTTT
TRBJ1-2 TRBV11-2 NA NA CASSPLDSYGYTF TGTGCCAGCAGCCCCCTGGATTCCTATGGCTACACCTTC
TRBJ1-5 TRBV10-2 TRBD1 NA CASREQGAGQPQHF TGCGCCAGCAGGGAACAGGGGGCAGGCCAGCCCCAGCATTTT
TRBJ1-1 TRBV25-1 NA NA CASSGFGGGDTEAFF TGTGCCAGCAGTGGATTTGGCGGGGGAGACACTGAAGCTTTCTTT
TRBJ1-5 TRBV18 NA once CASSPEPPQPQHF TGTGCCAGCTCACCGGAGCCGCCTCAGCCCCAGCATTTT
TRBJ1-2 TRBV28 TRBD1 NA CASSSGQGGGGYTF TGTGCCAGCAGCTCTGGACAGGGTGGAGGAGGCTACACCTTC
TRBJ2-7 TRBV2 TRBD2 once CASSSGGEQYF TGTGCCAGCAGTAGCGGGGGTGAGCAGTACTTC